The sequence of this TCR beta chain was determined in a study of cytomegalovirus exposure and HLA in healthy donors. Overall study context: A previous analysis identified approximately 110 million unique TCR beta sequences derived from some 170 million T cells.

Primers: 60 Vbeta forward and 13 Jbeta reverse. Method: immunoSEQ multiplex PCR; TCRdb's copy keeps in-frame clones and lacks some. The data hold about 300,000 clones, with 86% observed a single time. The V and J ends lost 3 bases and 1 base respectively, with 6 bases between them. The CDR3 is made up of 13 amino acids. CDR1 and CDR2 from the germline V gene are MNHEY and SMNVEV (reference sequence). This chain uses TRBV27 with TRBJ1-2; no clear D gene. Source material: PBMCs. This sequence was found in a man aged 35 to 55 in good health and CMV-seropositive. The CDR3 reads CASSFGFNYGYTF. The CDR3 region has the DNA TGTGCCAGCAGTTTTGGCTTTAACTATGGCTACACCTTC.